This T cell receptor (beta chain) is drawn from a study of blood T cell repertoires in COVID-19. Overall study context: Samples taken during acute and convalescent COVID-19 were collected in the United States, Italy and Spain. From T cells, B-cell-depleted T cells, or PBMCs came the material, which was cDNA or gDNA.

The germline V gene encodes CDR1 SGDLS and CDR2 YYNGEE. The CDR3 runs 15 residues. V shed 2 bases and J 10 bases; nucleotides not matched to a gene: 9. Some clones are missing from TCRdb's copy, which holds only in-frame ones; the method was immunoSEQ multiplex PCR. The table shows around 250,000 clones, with approximately 81% occurring only once. Specimen: peripheral blood. This TCR was sampled from a woman aged 18-30 years with acute or convalescent COVID-19. This rearrangement joins TRBV9 to TRBJ2-1; TRBD2 matches at 10 bases. The CDR3 protein is CASSVQPSGSGEQFF. CDR3 nucleotides: TGTGCCAGCAGCGTCCAGCCTAGCGGGAGTGGGGAGCAGTTCTTC. Together with reference TRBV9 and TRBJ2-1, the CDR3 gives the full variable domain: DSGVTQTPKHLITATGQRVTLRCSPRSGDLSVYWYQQSLDQGLQFLIQYYNGEERAKGNILERFSAQQFPDLHSELNLSSLELGDSALYFCASSVQPSGSGEQFFGPGTRLTVL.